The 22 T cell receptor beta chains below come from one sample, sequenced in a study of T-cell memory formation after mild COVID-19. TCRdb ran MiXCR on the 5' RACE reads and lists one entry per CDR3 protein. The sample lists just over 400,000 distinct CDR3 sequences; more than 20% were seen once. Input material: PBMCs or a T cell subset sorted from them (not recorded which). The source is an adult woman who had mild COVID-19 (a few samples of this study predate the infection). Cell type and time point are not known.

In its sample, this clonotype was seen many times. Here the CDR3 DNA reads TGTGCCACCAGCAGAATAGCGGGAGTGGGCGATGAGCAGTTCTTC. Protein product: CATSRIAGVGDEQFF. This chain uses TRBV15 with TRBJ2-1; 9 nucleotides line up with TRBD2. Germline V gene data show CDR1 as LNHNV and CDR2 as YYDKDF (reference sequence). J gave up 8 bases and V 2 bases, and 7 bases lay outside the gene matches. This CDR3 region has 15 residues.

J is TRBJ1-4 and V is TRBV10-3; 10 bases line up with TRBD1. J was trimmed by 8 bases and V by 6 bases; bases with no gene match: 3. CDR3 length equals 13 residues. Germline lookup yields CDR1 ENHRY and CDR2 SYGVKD. DNA of the CDR3: TGTGCCATCAGGGCGACAGGGGGCGAAAAACTGTTTTTT. Its translation is CAIRATGGEKLFF.

This clonotype appeared a few times. The chain couples TRBV12-3 or TRBV12-4 to TRBJ1-3, with D uncertain. CDR3 length: 18 residues. V lost 6 bases, J lost 2 bases, and 23 bases lay in between. The CDR3 nucleotides are TGTGCCAGCAGCCTTTTTTCCGGGGTCGGAGAGGCTGGAAACACCATATATTTT. Protein: CASSLFSGVGEAGNTIYF.

This clonotype was observed a handful of times. V usage is TRBV9 and J usage is TRBJ2-3; D ambiguous. There are 15 residues in the CDR3. The V end lost 0 bases, the J end lost 1 base, and 9 bases lay between the germline ends. Germline values: CDR1 SGDLS, CDR2 YYNGEE. The CDR3 DNA is TGTGCCAGCAGCGTAGGTAGTCTCCGCACAGATACGCAGTATTTT. It codes for CASSVGSLRTDTQYF.

Worth noting for this clonotype: A single base separates this from a much larger clone, so it may be a read error. V usage is TRBV5-6 and J usage is TRBJ2-6; D uncertain. The CDR3 consists of 14 residues. Germline assignment: CDR1 SGHDT and CDR2 YYEEEE. Trimming left V 0 bases short and J 2 bases short, with 3 bases between. The CDR3 DNA reads TGTGCCAGCAGCTTGGCGCCTGGGGCCAACGTCCTGACTTTC. Its protein product is CASSLAPGANVLTF.

The chain is built from TRBV5-4 and TRBJ2-7, with 10 bases aligning to TRBD1. CDR1 is SGHNT and CDR2 is YYREEE in the germline V gene (reference sequence). The CDR3 has 15 amino acids. The V and J ends lost 2 bases and 3 bases, in that order; junction bases with no gene match: 5. The CDR3 coding sequence is TGTGCCAGCAGCTTACCGGGACAGGGGAACTACGAGCAGTACTTC. Residues: CASSLPGQGNYEQYF.

J is TRBJ1-3 and V is TRBV5-1; maybe TRBD1 (5 bases). CDR1 is SGHRS, CDR2 YFSETQ, per germline. The CDR3 length is 13 residues. Trimming removed 6 bases at V and 1 base at J, with 8 bases between. The CDR3 bases are TGCGCCAGCACATCAGGGTCTGGAAACACCATATATTTT. Translating gives CASTSGSGNTIYF.

V is TRBV7-6 and J is TRBJ2-1; the match to TRBD2 covers 9 bases. CDR3 size: 17 residues. Germline V lookup: CDR1 SGHVS, CDR2 FNYEAQ. J was trimmed by 4 bases and V by 0 bases; bases with no gene match: 7. CDR3 DNA sequence: TGTGCCAGCAGCTTAGCGTGGCGGGGGGGCCGGTACAATGAGCAGTTCTTC. This sequence encodes CASSLAWRGGRYNEQFF.

To note about this clonotype: At one end the junction does not follow the germline gene, possibly because of a read error. V and J are TRBV7-8 and TRBJ2-7, with 11 bases aligning to TRBD1. From germline, CDR1 is SGHVS and CDR2 FQNEAQ. This CDR3 region has 11 residues. DNA of the CDR3: TGCTATGGACAGGGGGCTCGGGAGCAGTACTTC. Translation gives CYGQGAREQYF.

This chain connects TRBV7-9 to TRBJ2-7; D might be TRBD1 or TRBD2, each matching 5 bases. Trimming removed 5 bases at V and 4 bases at J, with 15 bases between. Germline-derived CDR1 and CDR2 are SEHNR and FQNEAQ (reference sequence). The CDR3 consists of 14 residues. The chain's CDR3 is CASSPTGRPYEQYF. In DNA, the CDR3 is TGTGCCAGCAGCCCTACGGGGCGGCCTTACGAGCAGTACTTC.

This chain joins TRBV11-2 and TRBJ2-7, with D perhaps TRBD1 (5 bases). Per the germline V gene, CDR1 is SGHAT and CDR2 is FQNNGV. V gave up 4 bases and J gave up 6 bases, with 10 bases separating them. The CDR3 runs to 12 residues. The CDR3 sequence: CASSSQGTEQYF. The DNA for the CDR3 is TGTGCCAGCAGCTCGCAGGGTACCGAGCAGTACTTC.

In this sample, this clonotype turned up a few times. The chain uses TRBV9 and TRBJ1-5, with 8 bases matching TRBD1. Germline V gene sequence: CDR1 SGDLS, CDR2 YYNGEE. CDR3 length: 15 amino acids. Germline trimming cut 6 bases from V and 1 base from J; bases unmatched to any gene: 6. The CDR3 protein is CASTPGGGSNQPQHF. CDR3 in DNA: TGTGCCAGCACCCCAGGGGGCGGAAGCAATCAGCCCCAGCATTTT.

CDR3 residues: CASSGRDPQDTQYF. The CDR3 nucleotides are TGTGCCAGCAGTGGCCGGGACCCTCAAGATACGCAGTATTTT. V usage is TRBV6-1 and J usage is TRBJ2-3; TRBD1 or TRBD2 may be the D gene (5 bases each). With 4 bases removed from V and 5 bases from J, the gap between germline ends came to 13 bases. Germline CDR1 MNHNS, CDR2 SASEGT. CDR3 length: 14 residues.

On this clonotype itself: The junction differs from germline at one of its ends, possibly a read error. The V gene is TRBV4-2, the J gene TRBJ2-1, with TRBD2 matching over 11 bases. The CDR3 is 17 residues long. From germline, CDR1 is LGHNA and CDR2 YNFKEQ. CDR3 nucleotides: TGTGCCTGCAGCCCCCGAATAGCGGGAGGGCCATACAATGAGCAGTTCTTC. Its protein product is CACSPRIAGGPYNEQFF.

This clonotype has ten or more counts. The rearrangement joins TRBV12-3 or TRBV12-4 to TRBJ1-5, with TRBD1 as a possible D gene (5 bases). The CDR3 length is 12 residues. Trimming left V 7 bases short and J 4 bases short, with 8 bases between. The CDR3 sequence is CASTNRNQPQHF. The CDR3 DNA reads as TGTGCCAGCACTAACAGGAATCAGCCCCAGCATTTT.

Only a few counts were recorded for this clonotype. This rearrangement joins TRBV24-1 to TRBJ2-1, with TRBD2 matching over 14 bases. The CDR3 is 17 residues long. CDR1 KGHDR and CDR2 SFDVKD come from the germline V gene. V was pared by 4 bases and J by 8 bases, with 9 bases of the junction left unmatched. CDR3: CATSETSGGAIEDEQFF. DNA of the CDR3: TGTGCCACCAGTGAGACTAGCGGGGGGGCTATTGAGGATGAGCAGTTCTTC.

This clonotype was counted between two and nine times. This chain connects TRBV7-3 to TRBJ2-2, with no clear D. Germline V gene data show CDR1 as SGHTA and CDR2 as FQGTGA. CDR3 length equals 13 residues. Trimming took off 2 bases at V and 6 bases at J, with 7 bases between the two ends. The DNA of the CDR3 is TGTGCCAGCAGCTTAGTTCCTTCCGGGGAGCTGTTTTTT. Translating it yields CASSLVPSGELFF.

This clonotype has more than one count but fewer than ten. The chain recombines TRBV20-1 with TRBJ1-1; D might be TRBD1 (5 bases). The V end lost 3 bases, the J end lost 10 bases, and 15 bases lay between the germline ends. Germline V gene sequence: CDR1 DFQATT, CDR2 SNEGSKA (reference sequence). The CDR3 covers 12 residues. CDR3 bases: TGCAGTGCTAGCCCCCCTCCGGGGGGAGCTTTCTTT. It is translated as CSASPPPGGAFF.

This clonotype was observed a few times. The V and J genes are TRBV7-9 and TRBJ2-1, with no clear D. CDR1 SEHNR and CDR2 FQNEAQ come from the germline V gene (reference sequence). The CDR3 runs to 14 residues. The V end was cut by 5 bases, the J end by 5 bases, with 13 bases between. CDR3 nucleotide sequence: TGTGCCAGCAGCAGTGTGGTGTTTGACAATGAGCAGTTCTTC. As protein: CASSSVVFDNEQFF.

This clonotype was recorded a few times. The CDR3 spells CSAGLPQKETQYF. The DNA of the CDR3 is TGCAGCGCGGGACTGCCACAAAAAGAGACCCAGTACTTC. The chain uses TRBV29-1 and TRBJ2-5; TRBD2 is a possible D gene (6 bases). V shed 7 bases and J shed 3 bases, with 15 bases lying between them. CDR1 is SQVTM, CDR2 ANQGSEA, per germline. This CDR3 spans 13 amino acids.

Only a few counts were recorded for this clonotype. This rearrangement joins TRBV5-1 to TRBJ1-2, with a tentative D call TRBD1 (6 bases). The germline CDR1 and CDR2 sequences are SGHRS and YFSETQ. Trimming shortened V by 4 bases and J by 6 bases, and 13 bases separated the two germline ends. This CDR3 is 13 amino acids long. CDR3 amino acids: CASSLRTVDGYTF. The DNA for the CDR3 is TGCGCCAGCAGCCTTCGGACAGTCGATGGCTACACCTTC.

A few counts support this clonotype. The genes are TRBV15 and TRBJ2-3; the D gene is possibly TRBD1 (5 bases). Per the germline V gene, CDR1 is LNHNV and CDR2 is YYDKDF (reference sequence). The CDR3 extends over 11 amino acids. The V and J ends lost 8 bases and 7 bases respectively, with 10 bases between them. CDR3: CATSRGYTQYF. The CDR3 DNA reads TGTGCCACCTCAAGGGGATATACGCAGTATTTT.